This record looks at one T cell receptor (beta chain) sequence and its context. Under the authors' procedure: Estimation of nucleated cell counts was performed using reference gene primer amplification. Some clones are missing from TCRdb's copy, which holds only in-frame ones; the method was immunoSEQ multiplex PCR. V and J calls and clone size are as listed in that table; D and trimming were resolved from the DNA. The repertoire holds about 86,000 clones, with around 87% as singletons. The J segment lost 4 bases and the V segment lost 1 base, leaving 6 bases of the junction unmatched. Per germline, CDR1 SEHNR and CDR2 FQNEAQ (reference sequence). This CDR3 contains 15 residues. This sample stems from a study of blood T cell repertoires in COVID-19. Across the whole study: COVID-19 samples collected from the United States, Italy and Spain covered acute and convalescent phases.

Source material: peripheral blood. This clonotype was sampled from a human donor in a cohort sampled during active COVID-19. The chain links TRBV7-9 to TRBJ1-2; 7 bases fit TRBD1. For the CDR3, the DNA is TGTGCCAGCAGCTTAGAGACAGGGCTGGTCTATGGCTACACCTTC. It translates to CASSLETGLVYGYTF.